This entry features one TCR beta chain sequence. Its antigen remains unknown. This sample was included in a study of CD8 T cells in ankylosing spondylitis. Study findings and constraints: Ankylosing spondylitis blood appeared to carry a characteristic TCR beta motif of roughly 8 highly homologous variants. Disease-associated clones were CD8+ and fairly uncommon in peripheral blood.

TCRdb reanalysed the 5' RACE reads using MiXCR and keeps one entry per CDR3 protein. Here the sample spans 200,000 to 250,000 distinct CDR3 sequences, around a quarter being singletons. The CDR3 has 16 residues. Germline V CDR1 and CDR2: SGHTA, FQGNSA. J gave up 7 bases and V 0 bases, and 11 bases lay outside the gene matches. Sequenced sample: blood, either unsorted or a sorted T cell fraction (not recorded which). The rearrangement uses TRBV7-2 and TRBJ1-2; 7 bases map to TRBD1. The origin of this receptor is a male donor with ankylosing spondylitis or in good health (not recorded which). CDR3: CASSLAQSGQRSGYTF. In DNA form, the CDR3 reads TGTGCCAGCAGCTTAGCGCAGTCGGGACAGAGGAGTGGCTACACCTTC.